This entry is about one T cell receptor (beta chain). This receptor's antigen is unknown. No qualities accompany the bases; no much larger clone lies one base away. The library came from the immunoSEQ multiplex PCR assay. The multiplex PCR relied on a mix of 60 forward primers for TCR Vbeta segments and 13 reverse primers for TCR Jbeta segments. A multiplex PCR assay on genomic DNA amplified the CDR3 region of rearranged TCR beta genes. Amplified TCR beta libraries were sequenced as 87-base-pair reads on the Illumina HiSeq System. On the study's bioinformatics: In a later analysis, 80 million or so unique TCR beta chains were counted across the 666 repertoires, and roughly 11 million of these chains were shared by at least two donors. Raw reads were error-corrected and collapsed into unique sequences by a nearest-neighbor algorithm in which closely related sequences were merged to remove PCR and sequencing errors. Alignment of CDR3 sequences to IMGT reference sequences was used to assign V, D and J gene segments. Each retained sequence needed at least a six-nucleotide match to both a V gene segment and a J gene segment. Rearrangements were classified as productive when the CDR3 lacked stop codons and remained in frame with V and J, and all other rearrangements were classified as non-productive. Following IMGT convention, CDR3 was defined as the stretch from the second conserved V-encoded cysteine up to the conserved J-encoded phenylalanine. In an earlier analysis of more than 550 of the donors, sequences lacking an unambiguous match to a single V gene segment were excluded. An earlier analysis of 500 to 700 of the donors classified V segments as functional when productive rearrangements were above 56.7% and as segregating when the standard deviation between donors was above 5%. A statistical classification framework was developed to diagnose cytomegalovirus status using the catalog of TCR beta chain sequences. V and J gene assignment, in a later analysis, came from comparing TCR nucleotide sequences with IMGT/GENE-DB human TR gene sequences. Using the TCRdist pipeline, a later analysis assigned CDR3 sequences along with most-parsimonious VDJ recombination scenarios. In a later analysis, every TCR beta chain was defined by the combination of its CDR3 amino acid sequence and its V-gene family, and reads without a unique V-gene family were dropped. To address suspected cross-contamination and a sequencing artifact, a later analysis removed a few hundred highly shared, low-generation-probability nucleotide sequences. For each public chain, a later analysis derived a clonal expansion index from normalized ranks of inferred template counts within each repertoire. In a later analysis, generation probabilities were computed using a VDJ recombination model fitted to out-of-frame rearrangements, and the results were checked against IGoR. In a later analysis, TCR-TCR, TCR-HLA and TCR-CMV co-occurrence was scored with hypergeometric tests, and a repertoire-size bias correction was applied to TCR pairs. A later analysis estimated false discovery rates by permuting HLA or CMV assignments 20 times. In a later analysis, co-occurring TCRs were grouped with DBSCAN, and TCRdist sequence similarity was added when clustering was performed within HLA-allele-positive subsets. Repertoires with fewer than 30,000 or more than 120,000 public chains, plus five repertoires with anomalous nucleotide sharing, were excluded from co-occurrence clustering. TCRdb obtained this table from immuneACCESS and retained in-frame rearrangements with V and J assigned. These tables miss some clones; where compared with another copy, unresolved V genes account for less than half of the shortfall, and the remainder is unexplained. That table furnishes V, J and clone size, whereas the DNA furnished D and trimming. The sample table holds some 100,000 clones, of which over 65% were seen once. The leading ten clones occupy under 5.5% of the sample.

The cohort consisted of hundreds of healthy bone marrow donors. All cohort members were sampled while nominally healthy, although unrecorded immune exposures were likely present. The donor was CMV seropositive and was included in the group of almost 300 seropositive cohort members. Each donor provided a peripheral blood sample, and peripheral blood mononuclear cells were used for TCR beta sequencing. The Qiagen DNeasy Blood Extraction Kit was used to extract genomic DNA from the blood cell samples. The data were obtained in a study of cytomegalovirus exposure and HLA in healthy donors (dated 2017 in TCRdb). Regarding the study in general: An earlier analysis of some 600 of the donors reported about 280 Gb of sequence data and 90 million to 120 million unique TCR beta sequences obtained from some 170 million T cells. Four or five DR-DQ haplotypes were treated as single units for association and clustering because of strong linkage in the cohort. An earlier analysis of approximately 640 of the donors applied high-throughput TCR beta sequencing to assess whether each TCR beta V gene segment acted as functional or pseudogenic. Of the roughly 410 genotyped donors, 81% were placed in the genetic ancestry cluster associated with self-reported Caucasian donors. To predict cytomegalovirus infection status, the study brought together high-throughput TCR immunosequencing, statistical association of individual TCRs with disease status, and machine learning. An early release covering some 640 HLA-typed donors comprised about 320 gigabases of sequencing data and around 85 million unique TCR sequences. Typing coverage varied by locus: roughly 629-640 donors for A, B, C, DRB1 and DQB1; roughly 510 for DQA1; around 570 for DPA1; 450 to 480 for DPB1. The later analysis used no new phenotypic data to find candidate immune exposures, relying instead on TCR beta sequences and their occurrence across donors. Genome-wide SNP genotypes for about three fifths of the roughly 670 donors were used in a later genetic analysis, which treated that subset as a discovery cohort. All discovery cohort repertoires had been generated on a single sequencing platform. Donor age, sex, ethnicity and CMV serostatus were collected together with the repertoire data. The T cell repertoires of about 700 subjects were profiled by immunosequencing and related to cytomegalovirus serostatus. A separate validation cohort of about 110 different subjects was used in addition to the approximately 700-subject first cohort. Class I and class II HLA loci were covered by the typing at four-digit resolution. The aim of the study was to test whether cataloging public T cell receptors could identify signatures of past pathogen exposure. To study patterns of TCR occurrence, a later analysis re-analyzed previously published TCR beta repertoires from 700 or so donors and added high-resolution HLA genotyping. Among about 400 genotyped donors of the cohort, an average of roughly 230,000 unique TCR beta nucleotide sequences was sequenced per donor, of which about 19% were non-productive.

The study at large found these results: A few of the identified cytomegalovirus-associated TCR beta chains were confirmed in vitro to be specific for cytomegalovirus antigens. The study gave a list of more than 150 TCR beta chains associated with cytomegalovirus. The only immune exposure information available for the cohort was CMV serostatus. HLA typing was unavailable for some donors at each locus, so association tests used only the typed subset. Sequencing depth was assumed to be roughly uniform across donors in the presence/absence analyses, though that assumption may not hold. Most TCR sequences were seen in very few donors, while some public TCRs were found in many individuals. A later analysis found that most CMV-associated TCR beta chains appeared HLA-restricted, with HLA associations seemingly driven largely by CMV exposure. The classifier was reported to diagnose cytomegalovirus status with high specificity and sensitivity in both the original and validation cohorts. An association between a missense DCLRE1C variant and V-gene and J-gene trimming of TCR beta chains was found in a later genetic analysis and replicated in an independent cohort. According to a later analysis, TCR association rates differed among HLA loci, with DRB1 alleles showing the most associated TCRs and HLA-C alleles showing the fewest. According to a later analysis, parvovirus B19, influenza, CMV and Epstein-Barr virus appeared linked to several top co-occurrence clusters. The sequencing pipeline was judged likely to have produced a cluster of highly shared sequence variants as a technical artifact. A further reported finding was that TCR beta sequences accurately predicted the HLA-A and HLA-B alleles for most subjects in the first cohort. In an earlier analysis of around 600 of the donors, most TCR beta V segments appeared in productive rearrangements about 90% or about 30% of the time, broadly matching IMGT annotations. The earlier analysis of approximately 540 of the donors excluded some 16 rarely observed V segments, including chromosome 9 orphons, because counts were too low. According to a later genetic analysis, donors in an Asian-associated ancestry cluster had fewer N-insertions in productive TCRs than the roughly 700-donor mean. It was suggested by the authors that the approach could potentially be generalized to other disease states and immunological phenotypes. Specific HLA alleles were associated with 15,000 to 20,000 TCR beta sequences at a false discovery rate of 0.05 in a later analysis. The cohort was sequenced for TCR beta chains only, and without alpha or paired-chain data the features that could be detected were limited. Correlated functional status among segregating V segments might reflect linkage disequilibrium, but an unknown experimental factor could not be ruled out. When HLA alleles, especially DR and DQ, strongly co-occurred, TCR associations were difficult to assign to individual alleles. In a later analysis, HLA-associated TCR beta chains were found to be more clonally expanded and to have lower generation probabilities than equally common non-associated chains.

The clonotype originates from a woman between 40 and 55 years old in good health and CMV-seropositive. The specimen was PBMCs.

Here is the DNA: TGTGCCAGTAGTATAGACAGGGGGCGCGGGAATCAGCCCCAGCATTTT. This gives the protein CASSIDRGRGNQPQHF. The V gene is TRBV19 and the J gene is TRBJ1-5; 8 nucleotides in the junction match TRBD1. Trimming accounts for 0 bases at V and 4 bases at J, while the number of junction bases matched to no gene is 5. The germline V gene (reference sequence) yields LNHDA for CDR1 and SQIVND for CDR2. Inclusive of the bounding cysteine and phenylalanine, the CDR3 is 16 residues long. Of all the DNA, just the CDR3 is kept, 48 bases in frame from base 1. With the portions outside the CDR3 filled from the reference TRBV19 and TRBJ1-5 genes, the complete variable region becomes DGGITQSPKYLFRKEGQNVTLSCEQNLNHDAMYWYRQDPGQGLRLIYYSQIVNDFQKGDIAEGYSVSREKKESFPLTVTSAQKNPTAFYLCASSIDRGRGNQPQHFGDGTRLSIL.